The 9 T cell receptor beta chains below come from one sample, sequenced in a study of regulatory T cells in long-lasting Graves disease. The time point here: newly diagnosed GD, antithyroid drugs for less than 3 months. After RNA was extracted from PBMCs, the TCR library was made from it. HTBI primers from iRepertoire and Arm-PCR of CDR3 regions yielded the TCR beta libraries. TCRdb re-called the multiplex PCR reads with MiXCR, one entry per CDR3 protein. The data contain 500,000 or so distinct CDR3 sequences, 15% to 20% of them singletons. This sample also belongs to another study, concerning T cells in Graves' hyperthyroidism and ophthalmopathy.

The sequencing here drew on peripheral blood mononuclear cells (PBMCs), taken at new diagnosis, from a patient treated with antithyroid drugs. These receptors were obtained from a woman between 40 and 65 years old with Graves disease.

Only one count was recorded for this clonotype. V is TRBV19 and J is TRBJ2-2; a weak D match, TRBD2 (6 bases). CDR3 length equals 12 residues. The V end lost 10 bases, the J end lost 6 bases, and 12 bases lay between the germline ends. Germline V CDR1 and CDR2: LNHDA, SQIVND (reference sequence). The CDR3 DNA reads TGTGCCACCCCCGGAGGGCCCGGGGAGCTGTTTTTT. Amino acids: CATPGGPGELFF.

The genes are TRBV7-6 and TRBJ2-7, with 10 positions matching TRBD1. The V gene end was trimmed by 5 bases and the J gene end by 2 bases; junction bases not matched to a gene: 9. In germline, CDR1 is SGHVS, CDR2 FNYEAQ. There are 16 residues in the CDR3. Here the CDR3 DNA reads TGTGCCAGCAGCCCGACAGGGGGCGTAATCCCCTACGAGCAGTACTTC. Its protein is CASSPTGGVIPYEQYF.

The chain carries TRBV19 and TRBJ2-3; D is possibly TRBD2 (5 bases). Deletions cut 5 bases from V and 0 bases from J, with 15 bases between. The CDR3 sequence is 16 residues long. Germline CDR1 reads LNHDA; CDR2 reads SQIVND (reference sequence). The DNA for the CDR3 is TGTGCCAGTAGTGTTCGGGTAGCGTCTAGCACAGATACGCAGTATTTT. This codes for CASSVRVASSTDTQYF.

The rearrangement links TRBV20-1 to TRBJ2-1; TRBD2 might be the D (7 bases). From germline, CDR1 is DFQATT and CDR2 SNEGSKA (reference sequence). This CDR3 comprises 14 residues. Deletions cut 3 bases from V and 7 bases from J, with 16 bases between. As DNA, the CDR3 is TGCAGTGCTAGGGATGGACTAGGGGGGAATGAGCAGTTCTTC. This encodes CSARDGLGGNEQFF.

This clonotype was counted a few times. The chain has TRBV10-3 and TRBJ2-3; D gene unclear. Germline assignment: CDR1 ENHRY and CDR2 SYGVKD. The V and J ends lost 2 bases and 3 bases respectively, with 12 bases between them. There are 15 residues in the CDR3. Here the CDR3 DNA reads TGTGCCATCAGTGAGCCCCCCCTTGGAACAGATACGCAGTATTTT. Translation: CAISEPPLGTDTQYF.

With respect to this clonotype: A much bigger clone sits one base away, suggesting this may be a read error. CDR3 sequence: CASSPRNGASNQPQHF. CDR3 nucleotide sequence: TGTGCCAGCAGTCCTAGAAACGGGGCTTCGAATCAGCCCCAGCATTTT. The V call is TRBV28, the J call TRBJ1-5, with D maybe TRBD1 (5 bases). Germline V gene data show CDR1 as MDHEN and CDR2 as SYDVKM. This CDR3 is built from 16 residues. The V end lost 5 bases, the J end lost 4 bases, and 18 bases lay between the germline ends.

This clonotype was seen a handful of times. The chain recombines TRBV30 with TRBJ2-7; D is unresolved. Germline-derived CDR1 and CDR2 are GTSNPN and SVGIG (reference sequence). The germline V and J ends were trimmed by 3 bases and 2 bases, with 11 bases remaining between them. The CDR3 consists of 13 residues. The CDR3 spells CAWSQARPYEQYF. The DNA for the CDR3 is TGTGCCTGGAGCCAGGCGAGGCCCTACGAGCAGTACTTC.

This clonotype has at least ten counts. This CDR3 is CASSRGDTYNEQFF. CDR3 DNA: TGTGCCAGCAGCCGCGGCGACACTTACAATGAGCAGTTCTTC. The chain couples TRBV11-2 to TRBJ2-1; D unresolved. CDR1 is SGHAT, CDR2 FQNNGV, per germline. With 5 bases removed from V and 4 bases from J, the gap between germline ends came to 12 bases. The length of the CDR3 is 14 residues.

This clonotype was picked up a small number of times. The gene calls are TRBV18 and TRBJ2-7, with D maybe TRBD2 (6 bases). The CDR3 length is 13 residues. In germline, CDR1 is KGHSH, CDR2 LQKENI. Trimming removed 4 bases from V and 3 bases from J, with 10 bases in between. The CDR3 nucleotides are TGTGCCAGCTCACGTCTGGGAGGCTACGAGCAGTACTTC. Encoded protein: CASSRLGGYEQYF.